This T cell receptor (beta chain) originates from a study of blood T cell repertoires in COVID-19. Study-wide context: Samples representing acute and convalescent COVID-19 were sourced from the United States, Italy and Spain. PBMCs, B-cell-depleted T cells, or T cells provided the cDNA or gDNA that made up the material.

Authors' processing steps: Cell counts per sample came from amplifying reference gene primers. Repertoires were generated with immunoSEQ multiplex PCR, while TCRdb's copy carries only in-frame clones and drops some. For V, J and clone size, that table is used; D and trimming come from the DNA. This table has some 290,000 clones, around 90% appearing once. The germline V and J ends were trimmed by 2 bases and 3 bases, with 16 bases remaining between them. From germline, CDR1 is WNHNN and CDR2 SYGVQD (reference sequence). CDR3 size: 17 residues. This clone turned up a few times. The sample consisted of peripheral blood. The chain combines TRBV10-1 with TRBJ1-4; tentatively, D is TRBD1 (5 bases). This receptor was obtained from a woman aged 45 to 65 who had recovered from COVID-19. The CDR3 is CASSEGALGIANEKLFF. The CDR3 bases are TGCGCCAGCAGTGAGGGGGCTCTTGGGATAGCTAATGAAAAACTGTTTTTT.